Detailed here is one TCR beta chain. Its antigen is as yet unknown. The data originate from a study of shared clonotypes between healthy human individuals. Across the study: Each donor had three CD4 naive, three CD4 memory, two CD8 naive and one CD8 memory plate. Study-wide findings and caveats: Estimated richness values were generally larger in naive subsets than in memory subsets. Compared with clonotypes that all four donors shared, non-shared clonotypes had lower generation probabilities.

Repertoires were generated with immunoSEQ multiplex PCR, while TCRdb's copy carries only in-frame clones and drops some. Of around 120,000 clones in the sample, less than 80% were seen once. To make CD8 memory, CD45RO+ cells were put together with CCR7-negative CD45RA+ TemRA cells. The germline gives CDR1 SGHNT, CDR2 YYREEE (reference sequence). The length of the CDR3 is 14 residues. Trimming removed 5 bases at V and 9 bases at J, with 21 bases between. Sequenced material: memory CD8+ T cells sorted from blood. Documented subset: CD45RO+ cells pooled with CCR7-negative TemRA cells. The chain joins TRBV5-4 to TRBJ2-7; D uncertain. This sequence originates from a woman in her thirties in good health. In DNA form, the CDR3 reads TGTGCCAGCAGTGCCGGACCTAACCTACCCGGGCAGTACTTC. Encoded protein: CASSAGPNLPGQYF. The variable domain in full, completed from reference TRBV5-4 and TRBJ2-7, reads ETGVTQSPTHLIKTRGQQVTLRCSSQSGHNTVSWYQQALGQGPQFIFQYYREEENGRGNFPPRFSGLQFPNYSSELNVNALELDDSALYLCASSAGPNLPGQYFGPGTRLTVT.